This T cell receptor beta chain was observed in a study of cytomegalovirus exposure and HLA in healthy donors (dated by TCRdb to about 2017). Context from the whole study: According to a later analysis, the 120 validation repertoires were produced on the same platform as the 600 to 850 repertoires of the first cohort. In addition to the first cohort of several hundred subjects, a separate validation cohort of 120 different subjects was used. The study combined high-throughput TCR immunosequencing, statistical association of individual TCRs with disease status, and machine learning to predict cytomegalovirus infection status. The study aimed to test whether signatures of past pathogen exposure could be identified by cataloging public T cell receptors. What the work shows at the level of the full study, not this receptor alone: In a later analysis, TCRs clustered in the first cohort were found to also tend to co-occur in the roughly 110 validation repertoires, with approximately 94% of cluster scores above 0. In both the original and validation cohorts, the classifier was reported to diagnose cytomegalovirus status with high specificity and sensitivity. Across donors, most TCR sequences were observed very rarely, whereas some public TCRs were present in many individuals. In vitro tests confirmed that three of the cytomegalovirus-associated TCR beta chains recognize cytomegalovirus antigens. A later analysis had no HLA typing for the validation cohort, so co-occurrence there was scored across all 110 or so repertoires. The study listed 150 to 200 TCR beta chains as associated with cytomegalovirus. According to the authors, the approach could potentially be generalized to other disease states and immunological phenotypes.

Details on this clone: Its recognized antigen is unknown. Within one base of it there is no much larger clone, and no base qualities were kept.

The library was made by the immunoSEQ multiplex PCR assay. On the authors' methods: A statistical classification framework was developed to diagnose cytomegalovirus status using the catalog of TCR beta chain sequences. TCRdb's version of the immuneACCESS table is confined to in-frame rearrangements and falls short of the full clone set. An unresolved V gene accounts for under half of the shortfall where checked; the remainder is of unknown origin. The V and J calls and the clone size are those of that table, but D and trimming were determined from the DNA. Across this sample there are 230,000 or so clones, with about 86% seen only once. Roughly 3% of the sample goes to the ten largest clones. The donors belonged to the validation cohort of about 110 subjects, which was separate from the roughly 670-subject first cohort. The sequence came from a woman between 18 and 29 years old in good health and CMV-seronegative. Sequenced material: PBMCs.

CDR3 loop: CASSGLFGQGEVGDTQYF. The DNA sequence is TGTGCCAGCAGTGGCTTGTTTGGGCAGGGGGAGGTTGGAGATACGCAGTATTTT. The receptor chain draws on TRBV25-1 and TRBJ2-3; TRBD1 is possibly the D segment (7 matching bases). CDR1 and CDR2 (MGHDK, SYGVNS) derive from the germline V gene. From the cysteine through the phenylalanine, the CDR3 covers 18 amino acids. Just the 54-base CDR3 DNA is kept, in frame starting at base 1. V lost 4 bases and J lost 5 bases; the stretch between them is 25 bases long.